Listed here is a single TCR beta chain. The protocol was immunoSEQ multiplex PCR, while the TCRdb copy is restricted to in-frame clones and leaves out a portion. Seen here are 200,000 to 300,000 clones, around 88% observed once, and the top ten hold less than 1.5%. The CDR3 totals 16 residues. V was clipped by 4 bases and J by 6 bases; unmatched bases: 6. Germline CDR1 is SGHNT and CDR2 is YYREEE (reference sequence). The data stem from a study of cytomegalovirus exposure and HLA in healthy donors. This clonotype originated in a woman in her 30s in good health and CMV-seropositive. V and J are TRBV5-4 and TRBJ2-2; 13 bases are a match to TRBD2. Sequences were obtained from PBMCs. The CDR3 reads CASSPGGLAGSGELFF. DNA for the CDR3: TGTGCCAGCAGCCCGGGGGGACTAGCGGGATCCGGGGAGCTGTTTTTT. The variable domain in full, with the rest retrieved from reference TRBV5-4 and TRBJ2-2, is ETGVTQSPTHLIKTRGQQVTLRCSSQSGHNTVSWYQQALGQGPQFIFQYYREEENGRGNFPPRFSGLQFPNYSSELNVNALELDDSALYLCASSPGGLAGSGELFFGEGSRLTVL.